This entry is about one T cell receptor beta chain. Antigen unknown. This record comes from a study of OX40 agonist ivuxolimab in advanced cancers. The overall study: Every 2 weeks, ivuxolimab was infused into the patients intravenously at between 0.01 and 10 mg/kg. Findings and caveats of the study: Clonal expansion by week 6 occurred in CD4+ and CD8+ blood T cells (at 0.1 to 3.0 mg/kg).

The investigators sampled blood at baseline, at cycle 4 day 1, and at cycle 7 day 1. Using immunoSEQ multiplex PCR, the repertoire was profiled, and TCRdb retains in-frame clones only, with some absent. The sample shows around 66,000 clones, less than 85% of them seen only once. The germline V gene encodes CDR1 SGHNT and CDR2 YENEEA. CDR3 size: 15 residues. V shed 1 base and J 7 bases; nucleotides not matched to a gene: 5. The sequenced sample was CD4+ or CD8+ T cells sorted from blood, obtained in a trial of the OX40 agonist ivuxolimab. This clonotype was sampled from an adult with an advanced solid tumor such as melanoma, head and neck, liver or kidney cancer. This chain joins TRBV11-3 and TRBJ2-1, with 9 bases matching TRBD1. The CDR3, as DNA: TGTGCCAGCAGCTTAGGGGGACAGGGACGGAATGAGCAGTTCTTC. Translated, it gives CASSLGGQGRNEQFF.